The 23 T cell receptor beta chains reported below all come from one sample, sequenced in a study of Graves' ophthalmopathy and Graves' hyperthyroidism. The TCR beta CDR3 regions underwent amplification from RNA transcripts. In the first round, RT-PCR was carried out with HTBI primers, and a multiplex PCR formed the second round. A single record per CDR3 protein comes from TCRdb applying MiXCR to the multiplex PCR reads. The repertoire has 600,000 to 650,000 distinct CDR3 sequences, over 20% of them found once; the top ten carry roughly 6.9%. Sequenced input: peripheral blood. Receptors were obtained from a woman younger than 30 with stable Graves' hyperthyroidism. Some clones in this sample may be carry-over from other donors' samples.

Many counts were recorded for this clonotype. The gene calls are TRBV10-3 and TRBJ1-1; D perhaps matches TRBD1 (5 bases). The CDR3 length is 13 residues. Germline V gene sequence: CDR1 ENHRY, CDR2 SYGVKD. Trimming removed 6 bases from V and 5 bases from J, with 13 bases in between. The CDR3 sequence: CAIRDVGETEAFF. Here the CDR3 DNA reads TGTGCCATCAGAGACGTAGGGGAAACTGAAGCTTTCTTT.

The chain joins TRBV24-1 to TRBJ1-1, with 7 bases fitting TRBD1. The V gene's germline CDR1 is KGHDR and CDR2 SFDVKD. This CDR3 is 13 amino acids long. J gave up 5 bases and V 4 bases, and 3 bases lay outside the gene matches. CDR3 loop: CATSENRGTEAFF. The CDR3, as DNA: TGTGCCACCAGTGAGAACAGGGGAACTGAAGCTTTCTTT.

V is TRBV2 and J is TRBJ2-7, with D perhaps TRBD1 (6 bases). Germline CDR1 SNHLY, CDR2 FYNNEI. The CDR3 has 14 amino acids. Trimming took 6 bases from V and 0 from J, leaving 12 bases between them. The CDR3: CASSRDTLSYEQYF. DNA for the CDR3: TGTGCCAGCAGCCGGGACACTCTCTCCTACGAGCAGTACTTC.

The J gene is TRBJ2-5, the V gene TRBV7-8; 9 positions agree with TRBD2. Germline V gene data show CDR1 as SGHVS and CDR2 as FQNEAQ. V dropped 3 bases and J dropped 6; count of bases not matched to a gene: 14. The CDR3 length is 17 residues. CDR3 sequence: CASSFIRGRGGSKTQYF. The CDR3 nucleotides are TGTGCCAGCAGCTTCATCCGCGGGCGGGGGGGCTCGAAGACCCAGTACTTC.

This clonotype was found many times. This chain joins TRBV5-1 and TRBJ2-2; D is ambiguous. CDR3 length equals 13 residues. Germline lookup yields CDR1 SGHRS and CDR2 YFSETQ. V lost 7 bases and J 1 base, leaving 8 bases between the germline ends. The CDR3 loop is CASRLENTGELFF. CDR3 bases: TGCGCCAGCCGCCTGGAGAACACCGGGGAGCTGTTTTTT.

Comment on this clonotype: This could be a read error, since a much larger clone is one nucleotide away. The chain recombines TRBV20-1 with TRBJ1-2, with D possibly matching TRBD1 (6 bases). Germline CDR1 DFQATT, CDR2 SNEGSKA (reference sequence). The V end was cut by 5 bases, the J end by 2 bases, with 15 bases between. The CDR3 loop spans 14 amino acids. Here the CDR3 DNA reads TGCAGTGCTCGGCACAGGGAAACGAACTATGGCTACACCTTC. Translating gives CSARHRETNYGYTF.

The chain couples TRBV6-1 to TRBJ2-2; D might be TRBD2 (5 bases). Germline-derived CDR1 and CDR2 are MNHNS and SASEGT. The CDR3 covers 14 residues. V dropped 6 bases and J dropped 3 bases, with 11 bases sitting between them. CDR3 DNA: TGTGCCAGCAGGAGAGAGGAGGACACCGGGGAGCTGTTTTTT. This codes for CASRREEDTGELFF.

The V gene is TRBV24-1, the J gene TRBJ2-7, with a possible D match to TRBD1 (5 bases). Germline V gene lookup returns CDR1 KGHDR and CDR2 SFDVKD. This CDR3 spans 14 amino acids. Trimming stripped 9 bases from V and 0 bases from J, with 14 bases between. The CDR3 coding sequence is TGTGCCACCTCAAGGGCAGACAGCTCCTACGAGCAGTACTTC. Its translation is CATSRADSSYEQYF.

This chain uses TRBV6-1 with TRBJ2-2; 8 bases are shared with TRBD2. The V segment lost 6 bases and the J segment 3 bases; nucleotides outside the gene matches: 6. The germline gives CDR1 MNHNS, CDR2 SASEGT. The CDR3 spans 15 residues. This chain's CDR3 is CASRTIAGYTGELFF. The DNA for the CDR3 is TGTGCCAGCAGGACGATAGCGGGGTACACCGGGGAGCTGTTTTTT.

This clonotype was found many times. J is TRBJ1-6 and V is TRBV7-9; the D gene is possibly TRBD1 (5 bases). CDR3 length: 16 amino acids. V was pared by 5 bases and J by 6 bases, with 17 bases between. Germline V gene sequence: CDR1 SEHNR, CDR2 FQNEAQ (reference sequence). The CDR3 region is CASSPPLSGLNSPLHF. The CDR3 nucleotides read TGTGCCAGCAGCCCACCTTTGTCGGGGCTTAATTCACCCCTCCACTTT.

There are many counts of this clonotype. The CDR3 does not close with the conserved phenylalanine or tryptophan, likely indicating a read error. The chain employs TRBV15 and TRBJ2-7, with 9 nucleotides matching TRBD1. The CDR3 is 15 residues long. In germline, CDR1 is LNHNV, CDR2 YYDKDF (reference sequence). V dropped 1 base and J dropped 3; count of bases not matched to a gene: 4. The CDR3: CATSRVRGQGYEQYL. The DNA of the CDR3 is TGTGCCACCAGCAGAGTTCGGGGACAGGGCTACGAGCAGTACCTC.

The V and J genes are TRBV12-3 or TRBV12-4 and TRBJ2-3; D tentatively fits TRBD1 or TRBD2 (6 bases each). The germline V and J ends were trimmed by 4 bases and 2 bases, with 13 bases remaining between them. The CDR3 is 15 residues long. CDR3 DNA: TGTGCCAGCAGTTACTCGGGGGCCGTCACAGATACGCAGTATTTT. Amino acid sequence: CASSYSGAVTDTQYF.

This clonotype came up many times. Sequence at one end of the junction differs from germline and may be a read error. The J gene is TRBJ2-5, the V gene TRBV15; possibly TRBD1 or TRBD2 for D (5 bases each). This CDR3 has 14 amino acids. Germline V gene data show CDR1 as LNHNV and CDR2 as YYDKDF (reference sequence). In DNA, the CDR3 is TGTGCCACCAGCAGACCAGACAGTGGGGAGACCCGGTACTTC. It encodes CATSRPDSGETRYF.

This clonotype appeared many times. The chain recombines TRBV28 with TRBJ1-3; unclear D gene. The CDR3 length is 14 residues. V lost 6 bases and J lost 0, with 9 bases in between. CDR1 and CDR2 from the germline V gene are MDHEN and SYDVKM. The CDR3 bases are TGTGCCAGCAGCTCACTGATCTCTGGAAACACCATATATTTT. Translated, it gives CASSSLISGNTIYF.

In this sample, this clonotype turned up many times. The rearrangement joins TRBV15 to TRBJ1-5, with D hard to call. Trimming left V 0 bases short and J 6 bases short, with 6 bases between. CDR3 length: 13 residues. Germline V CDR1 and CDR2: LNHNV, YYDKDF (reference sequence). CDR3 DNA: TGTGCCACCAGCAGAGATCCCGCTCAGCCCCAGCATTTT. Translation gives CATSRDPAQPQHF.

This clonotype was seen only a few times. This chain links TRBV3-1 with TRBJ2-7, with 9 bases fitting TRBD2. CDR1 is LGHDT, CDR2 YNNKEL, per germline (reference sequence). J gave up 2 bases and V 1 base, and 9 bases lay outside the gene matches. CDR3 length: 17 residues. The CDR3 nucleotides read TGTGCCAGCAGCCAAGGCCTAAGCGGGGGGACCACCTACGAGCAGTACTTC. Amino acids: CASSQGLSGGTTYEQYF.

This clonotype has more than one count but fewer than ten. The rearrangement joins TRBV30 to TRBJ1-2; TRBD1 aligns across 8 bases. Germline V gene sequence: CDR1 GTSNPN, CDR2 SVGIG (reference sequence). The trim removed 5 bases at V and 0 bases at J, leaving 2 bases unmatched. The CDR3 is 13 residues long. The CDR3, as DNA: TGTGCCTGGGGGACAGGATCTAACTATGGCTACACCTTC. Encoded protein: CAWGTGSNYGYTF.

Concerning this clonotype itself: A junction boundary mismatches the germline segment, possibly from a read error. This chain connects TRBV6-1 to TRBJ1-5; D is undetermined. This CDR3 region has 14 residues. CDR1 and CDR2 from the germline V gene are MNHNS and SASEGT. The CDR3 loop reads CASSVDPSVGPPRF. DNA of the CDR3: TGTGCCAGCAGTGTCGATCCTTCGGTTGGGCCTCCGCGTTTT.

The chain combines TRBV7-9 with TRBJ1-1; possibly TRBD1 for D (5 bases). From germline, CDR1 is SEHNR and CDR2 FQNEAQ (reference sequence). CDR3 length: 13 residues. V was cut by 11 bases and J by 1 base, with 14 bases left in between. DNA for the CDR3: TGTGCCGGAGGGGTTGGGGAGAACACTGAAGCTTTCTTT. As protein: CAGGVGENTEAFF. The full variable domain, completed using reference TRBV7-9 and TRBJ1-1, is DTGVSQNPRHKITKRGQNVTFRCDPISEHNRLYWYRQTLGQGPEFLTYFQNEAQLEKSRLLSDRFSAERPKGSFSTLEIQRTEQGDSAMYLCAGGVGENTEAFFGQGTRLTVV.

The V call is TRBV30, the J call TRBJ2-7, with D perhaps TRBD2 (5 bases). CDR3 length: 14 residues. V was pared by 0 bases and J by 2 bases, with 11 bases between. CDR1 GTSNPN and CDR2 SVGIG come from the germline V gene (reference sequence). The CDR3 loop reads CAWSVSGGAYEQYF. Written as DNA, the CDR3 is TGTGCCTGGAGTGTAAGCGGCGGTGCCTACGAGCAGTACTTC.

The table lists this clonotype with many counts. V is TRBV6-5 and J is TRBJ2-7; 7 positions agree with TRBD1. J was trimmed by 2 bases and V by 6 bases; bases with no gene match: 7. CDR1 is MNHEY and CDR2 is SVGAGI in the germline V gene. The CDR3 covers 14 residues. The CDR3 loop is CASRIGGQTYEQYF. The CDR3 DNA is TGTGCCAGCAGGATTGGGGGACAGACCTACGAGCAGTACTTC.

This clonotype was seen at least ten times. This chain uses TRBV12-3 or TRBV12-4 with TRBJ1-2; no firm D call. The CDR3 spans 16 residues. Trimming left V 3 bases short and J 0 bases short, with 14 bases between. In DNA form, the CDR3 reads TGTGCCAGCAGTTTGATAAGGGTCGAGTCTAACTATGGCTACACCTTC. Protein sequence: CASSLIRVESNYGYTF.

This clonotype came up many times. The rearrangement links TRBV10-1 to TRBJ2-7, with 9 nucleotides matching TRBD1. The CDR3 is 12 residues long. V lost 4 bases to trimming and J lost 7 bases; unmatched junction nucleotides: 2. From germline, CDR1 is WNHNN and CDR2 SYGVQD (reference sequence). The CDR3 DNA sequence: TGCGCCAGCAGTGTGGACAGGGGTGAGCAGTACTTC. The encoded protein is CASSVDRGEQYF.